The 26 T cell receptor beta chains below come from one sample, sequenced in a study of blood T cell repertoires in COVID-19. Profiling relied on immunoSEQ multiplex PCR, and the TCRdb table lists in-frame clones only, not all of them. The sample includes 81,000 or so clones, approximately 75% seen only once; the top ten take about 13%. The sequenced sample was peripheral blood. These receptors all stem from a human donor in a cohort sampled during active COVID-19.

The chain carries TRBV6-5 and TRBJ1-1, with D unresolved. V was shortened by 2 bases and J by 0 bases, with 10 bases between the two germline ends. Germline-derived CDR1 and CDR2 are MNHEY and SVGAGI. The CDR3 consists of 15 residues. CDR3 protein: CASSYQARVNTEAFF. The CDR3 DNA is TGTGCCAGCAGTTACCAGGCGAGGGTGAACACTGAAGCTTTCTTT.

This chain uses TRBV5-1 with TRBJ1-4; 8 nucleotides match TRBD1. Trimming cost V 0 bases and J 5 bases; bases outside gene matches: 0. Germline CDR1 and CDR2: SGHRS and YFSETQ. CDR3 size: 14 residues. DNA of the CDR3: TGCGCCAGCAGCTTGGGACAGGGGAATGAAAAACTGTTTTTT. Translated: CASSLGQGNEKLFF.

This chain links TRBV4-1 with TRBJ2-7; D unresolved. V lost 0 bases, J lost 4 bases, and 13 bases lay in between. CDR3 length equals 15 residues. CDR1 is MGHRA, CDR2 YSYEKL, per germline. The CDR3 nucleotides read TGCGCCAGCAGCCAAGAGAAACAGAACGGATACGAGCAGTACTTC. This encodes CASSQEKQNGYEQYF.

V is TRBV5-4 and J is TRBJ2-1; 13 nucleotides align to TRBD2. J lost 7 bases, V lost 4 bases, and 8 bases had no gene match. Per the germline V gene, CDR1 is SGHNT and CDR2 is YYREEE (reference sequence). The CDR3 is made up of 16 amino acids. The CDR3 loop reads CASSPQLAGGLNEQFF. CDR3 coding DNA: TGTGCCAGCAGCCCCCAACTAGCGGGGGGGTTAAATGAGCAGTTCTTC.

This clone appeared once. The chain is built from TRBV30 and TRBJ1-6, with TRBD1 matching over 9 bases. V shed 5 bases and J 9 bases; nucleotides not matched to a gene: 8. Germline lookup yields CDR1 GTSNPN and CDR2 SVGIG (reference sequence). The CDR3 has 14 amino acids. In nucleotides, the CDR3 is TGTGCCTGGGGTCTTCCGGGACAGGGTTCACCCCTCCACTTT. Its protein is CAWGLPGQGSPLHF.

V is TRBV6-5 and J is TRBJ2-7; 8 positions match TRBD1. The germline V gene has CDR1 MNHEY and CDR2 SVGAGI. The CDR3 loop spans 15 amino acids. Trimming took 7 bases from V and 4 from J; bases not matched to a gene: 12. CDR3 DNA sequence: TGTGCCAGCACCTACGCCACAGGGGGTGATTACGAGCAGTACTTC. Translation: CASTYATGGDYEQYF.

The chain couples TRBV5-1 to TRBJ2-5, with 8 nucleotides matching TRBD1. The CDR3 is made up of 15 amino acids. V lost 4 bases to trimming and J lost 3 bases; unmatched junction nucleotides: 8. CDR1 and CDR2 from the germline V gene are SGHRS and YFSETQ. CDR3 nucleotide sequence: TGCGCCAGCAGCCCTCGGACAGGGCGGGAAGAGACCCAGTACTTC. Translation gives CASSPRTGREETQYF.

V and J are TRBV7-8 and TRBJ1-3, with D possibly matching TRBD1 (6 bases). This CDR3 spans 16 amino acids. Between the trimmed V and J ends, which lost 4 bases and 0 bases, there was a span of 13 bases. CDR1 is SGHVS and CDR2 is FQNEAQ in the germline V gene. The CDR3: CASSSLTGLSGNTIYF. Here the CDR3 DNA reads TGTGCCAGCAGCTCCTTGACAGGCCTCTCTGGAAACACCATATATTTT. The full variable domain, its missing parts supplied by reference TRBV7-8 and TRBJ1-3, is GAGVSQSPRYKVAKRGQDVALRCDPISGHVSLFWYQQALGQGPEFLTYFQNEAQLDKSGLPSDRFFAERPEGSVSTLKIQRTQQEDSAVYLCASSSLTGLSGNTIYFGEGSWLTVV.

The V and J genes are TRBV6-5 and TRBJ1-2, with a tentative D call TRBD1 (5 bases). From germline, CDR1 is MNHEY and CDR2 SVGAGI. V shed 7 bases and J shed 6 bases, with 15 bases lying between them. The length of the CDR3 is 13 residues. The CDR3 here is CASNAGFGDGYTF. The CDR3 DNA follows: TGTGCCAGCAACGCAGGGTTTGGGGATGGCTACACCTTC.

The chain carries TRBV4-1 and TRBJ1-2; the match to TRBD1 covers 7 bases. This CDR3 region has 14 residues. Looked up from germline, CDR1 is MGHRA and CDR2 is YSYEKL. Losses at the gene ends were 4 bases for V and 1 base for J; bases not matched to a gene: 3. The CDR3 bases are TGCGCCAGCAGCCGCCCAGGGGGTAACTATGGCTACACCTTC. Translated, it gives CASSRPGGNYGYTF.

This clone was counted only a few times. This chain links TRBV5-1 with TRBJ1-2; TRBD1 agrees at 7 bases. Germline-derived CDR1 and CDR2 are SGHRS and YFSETQ. The CDR3 is made up of 15 amino acids. V trimming: 0 bases; J trimming: 4 bases; junction bases outside the gene matches: 6. CDR3 in DNA: TGCGCCAGCAGCTTGGCCATGGGACAGTCCTATGGCTACACCTTC. Residues: CASSLAMGQSYGYTF.

There are a few counts of this clone. The chain links TRBV11-1 to TRBJ2-2, with 8 positions matching TRBD2. The CDR3 has 15 amino acids. Trimming at V came to 7 bases and at J to 8 bases, leaving 12 bases not matched to a gene. Germline lookup yields CDR1 SGHAT and CDR2 FQDESV (reference sequence). The CDR3: CASTQSGTRSGELFF. Written as DNA, the CDR3 is TGTGCCAGCACCCAATCCGGGACTAGGTCTGGGGAGCTGTTTTTT.

The chain employs TRBV6-1 and TRBJ2-7; D remains unclear. The CDR3 consists of 12 residues. Germline CDR1 is MNHNS and CDR2 is SASEGT. Trimming shortened V by 2 bases and J by 4 bases, and 6 bases separated the two germline ends. The CDR3 nucleotides read TGTGCCAGCAGTGAACAGAAATACGAGCAGTACTTC. It translates to CASSEQKYEQYF.

This clone has only a few counts. V and J are TRBV7-9 and TRBJ1-1, with D uncertain. V gave up 5 bases and J gave up 0 bases, with 13 bases separating them. Germline-derived CDR1 and CDR2 are SEHNR and FQNEAQ (reference sequence). CDR3 length: 15 residues. CDR3 protein: CASSPLAGLNTEAFF. The CDR3 DNA follows: TGTGCCAGCAGCCCACTAGCGGGCCTGAACACTGAAGCTTTCTTT. Full variable domain (remainder filled in from reference TRBV7-9 and TRBJ1-1): DTGVSQNPRHKITKRGQNVTFRCDPISEHNRLYWYRQTLGQGPEFLTYFQNEAQLEKSRLLSDRFSAERPKGSFSTLEIQRTEQGDSAMYLCASSPLAGLNTEAFFGQGTRLTVV.

This clone was seen a few times. The V call is TRBV6-5, the J call TRBJ1-1; D is unclear. In germline, CDR1 is MNHEY, CDR2 SVGAGI. This CDR3 comprises 14 residues. Trimming removed 6 bases at V and 0 bases at J, with 11 bases between. The CDR3 sequence is CASSRGLLNTEAFF. CDR3 in DNA: TGTGCCAGCAGCCGAGGGCTTTTGAACACTGAAGCTTTCTTT.

The chain is built from TRBV5-6 and TRBJ1-2; tentatively, D is TRBD1 (6 bases). The CDR3 is 15 residues long. V lost 4 bases, J lost 2 bases, and 15 bases lay in between. The germline CDR1 and CDR2 sequences are SGHDT and YYEEEE. The CDR3 nucleotides read TGTGCCAGCAGCGGGGCGACAGGAGCCAACTATGGCTACACCTTC. Translated, it gives CASSGATGANYGYTF.

The chain carries TRBV2 and TRBJ2-2, with D possibly TRBD1 on 5 matching bases. Per the germline V gene, CDR1 is SNHLY and CDR2 is FYNNEI. CDR3 length equals 11 residues. Trimming stripped 8 bases from V and 4 bases from J, with 5 bases between. CDR3 nucleotides: TGTGCCAGCCAGGGCACCGGGGAGCTGTTTTTT. Amino acids: CASQGTGELFF.

The chain uses TRBV11-3 and TRBJ2-7; tentatively, D is TRBD1 (5 bases). The germline V gene encodes CDR1 SGHNT and CDR2 YENEEA. V was trimmed by 4 bases and J by 5 bases, leaving 9 bases between them. This CDR3 is 12 amino acids long. The CDR3 protein is CASSYQGNEQYF. DNA for the CDR3: TGTGCCAGCAGCTATCAGGGAAACGAGCAGTACTTC.

The V and J genes are TRBV7-9 and TRBJ1-4, with D perhaps TRBD1 (5 bases). V was pared by 6 bases and J by 7 bases, with 15 bases between. The CDR3 spans 14 residues. Per germline, CDR1 SEHNR and CDR2 FQNEAQ (reference sequence). CDR3 protein: CASRRDSGGEKLFF. The DNA for the CDR3 is TGTGCCAGCAGACGGGACTCCGGAGGTGAAAAACTGTTTTTT.

The genes are TRBV3-1 (or the pseudogene TRBV3-2) and TRBJ2-5; D is uncertain. CDR3 size: 13 residues. Trimming left V 1 base short and J 9 bases short, with 12 bases between. CDR1 is LGHDT and CDR2 is YNNKEL in the germline V gene (reference sequence). In nucleotides, the CDR3 is TGTGCCAGCAGCCAAGTTACAGACACGGCCCAGTACTTC. Translation gives CASSQVTDTAQYF.

This clone was detected a few times. The chain employs TRBV18 and TRBJ1-3; D might be TRBD1 (6 bases). This CDR3 has 15 amino acids. Trimming cost V 2 bases and J 1 base, with 9 bases left between them. Germline loops: CDR1 KGHSH, CDR2 LQKENI. CDR3 DNA: TGTGCCAGCTCACCAACAGGGTTTTCTGGAAACACCATATATTTT. Its protein is CASSPTGFSGNTIYF.

The rearrangement joins TRBV9 to TRBJ1-1; D may be TRBD1 (5 bases). This CDR3 is built from 14 residues. With 2 bases removed from V and 0 bases from J, the gap between germline ends came to 8 bases. CDR1 is SGDLS and CDR2 is YYNGEE in the germline V gene. The CDR3 region is CASSVGTLNTEAFF. CDR3 nucleotide sequence: TGTGCCAGCAGCGTTGGGACTTTGAACACTGAAGCTTTCTTT.

V and J are TRBV27 and TRBJ1-5, with 7 bases identical to TRBD1. CDR3 length: 15 amino acids. The V segment lost 6 bases and the J segment 5 bases; nucleotides outside the gene matches: 10. Looked up from germline, CDR1 is MNHEY and CDR2 is SMNVEV (reference sequence). The CDR3 is CASRGARGIDQPQHF. The CDR3 bases are TGTGCCAGCAGGGGGGCCAGGGGGATAGATCAGCCCCAGCATTTT.

V gene TRBV7-9 combines with J gene TRBJ2-2, with TRBD1 matching over 7 bases. This CDR3 is built from 17 residues. Per germline, CDR1 SEHNR and CDR2 FQNEAQ (reference sequence). The ends lost 3 bases at V and 4 bases at J; junction bases unmatched: 11. The chain's CDR3 is CASSLGLRTGGTGELFF. The CDR3 DNA reads as TGTGCCAGCAGCTTGGGATTGCGGACAGGAGGCACCGGGGAGCTGTTTTTT.

The chain is built from TRBV24-1 and TRBJ2-1; 7 bases align to TRBD1. Per the germline V gene, CDR1 is KGHDR and CDR2 is SFDVKD. Trimming at V came to 2 bases and at J to 6 bases, leaving 6 bases not matched to a gene. The CDR3 length is 15 residues. CDR3 amino acids: CATSDSGTVRNEQFF. Written as DNA, the CDR3 is TGTGCCACCAGTGATTCCGGGACAGTCCGCAATGAGCAGTTCTTC.

The chain is built from TRBV6-4 and TRBJ2-1, with TRBD2 matching over 10 bases. The CDR3 has 15 residues. In germline, CDR1 is MRHNA, CDR2 SNTAGT. Losses at the gene ends were 0 bases for V and 6 bases for J; bases not matched to a gene: 2. CDR3 loop: CASSDSSGGVNEQFF. CDR3 nucleotide sequence: TGTGCCAGCAGTGACTCCAGCGGGGGGGTCAATGAGCAGTTCTTC.